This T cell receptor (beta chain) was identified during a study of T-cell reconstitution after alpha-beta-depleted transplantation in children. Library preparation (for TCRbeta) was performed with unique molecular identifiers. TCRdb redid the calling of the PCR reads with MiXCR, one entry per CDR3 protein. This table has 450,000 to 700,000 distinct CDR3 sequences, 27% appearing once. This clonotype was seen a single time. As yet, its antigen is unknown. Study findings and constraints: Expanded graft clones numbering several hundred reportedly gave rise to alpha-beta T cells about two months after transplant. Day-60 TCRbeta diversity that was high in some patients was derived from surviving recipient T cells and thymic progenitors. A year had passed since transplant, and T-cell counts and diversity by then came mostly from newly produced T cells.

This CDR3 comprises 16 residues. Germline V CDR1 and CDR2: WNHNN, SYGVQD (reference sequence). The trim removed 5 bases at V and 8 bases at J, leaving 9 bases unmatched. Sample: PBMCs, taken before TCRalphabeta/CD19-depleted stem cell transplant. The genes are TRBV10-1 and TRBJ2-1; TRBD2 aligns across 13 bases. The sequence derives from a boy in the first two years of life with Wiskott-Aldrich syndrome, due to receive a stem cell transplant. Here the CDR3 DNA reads TGCGCCAGCAGTTACCGACTAGCGGGAGGCGGCGATGAGCAGTTCTTC. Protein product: CASSYRLAGGGDEQFF.